The clone carrying this TCR beta chain has a handful of counts. What it recognizes is unknown. The gene names here belong to mouse. The read terminates 1 residue ahead of where the CDR3 ends, so the germline J gene completes it. The CDR3 loop spans 14 amino acids. CDR1 and CDR2 (germline): SGHDT, FRDEAV. Trimming took 4 bases from V and 2 from J; bases not matched to a gene: 4. The data are from a study of tissue T cells after allogeneic stem cell transplantation. Notes on the study in general: Sampling depth was limited, and the cohort was small and clinically varied.

The table came from immunoSEQ multiplex PCR; TCRdb's copy has only in-frame clones and leaves some out. The top ten hold roughly 0.91% of the sample, which has some 17,000 clones, 70% seen once. The TCR sequence derives from a female BALB/c mouse in good health. The strain's MHC haplotype is H2-d. The V call is TRBV14, the J call TRBJ1-2, with 8 bases matching TRBD1. The sequencing sample was made of spleen. The CDR3 protein is CASSTRQGNSDYTF. The CDR3 bases that were read are TGTGCCAGCAGTACCCGACAGGGGAACTCCGACTACACC.